The 15 T cell receptor beta chains below all came from one sample that was sequenced in a study of blood T cell repertoires in COVID-19 (dated by TCRdb to about 2020). The library was generated by the immunoSEQ multiplex PCR assay. This is the immuneACCESS table as TCRdb keeps it, with only in-frame sequences that have V and J called. A part of the clones is gone; compared with another copy, unresolved V genes explain less than half, and the rest is unexplained. This sample has about 240,000 clones in its table, and roughly 87% of those were observed once. Just over 7% of the sample goes to the ten largest clones. The sample comprised peripheral blood. The receptor source for this set is a man between 60 and 70 years old who had recovered from COVID-19.

The rearrangement links TRBV18 to TRBJ2-5, with 7 bases matching TRBD1. V was pared by 0 bases and J by 5 bases, with 6 bases of the junction left unmatched. The V gene's germline CDR1 is KGHSH and CDR2 LQKENI. CDR3 length: 15 residues. The CDR3 protein is CASSPPDRVQETQYF. As DNA, the CDR3 is TGTGCCAGCTCACCACCCGACAGGGTTCAGGAGACCCAGTACTTC.

The V and J genes are TRBV2 and TRBJ2-1, with 9 positions matching TRBD2. The CDR3 covers 13 residues. Germline CDR1 and CDR2: SNHLY and FYNNEI. The J segment lost 7 bases and the V segment lost 7 bases, leaving 5 bases of the junction unmatched. The CDR3, as DNA: TGTGCCAGCATGGCGGGGGGGCGGAATGAGCAGTTCTTC. Translating gives CASMAGGRNEQFF.

This clone has a single count. V and J are TRBV19 and TRBJ1-5; D perhaps matches TRBD1 (6 bases). V was cut by 10 bases and J by 5 bases, with 18 bases left in between. Germline V CDR1 and CDR2: LNHDA, SQIVND (reference sequence). The CDR3 extends over 14 amino acids. The CDR3 is CAISRTVVDQPQHF. DNA for the CDR3: TGTGCCATCTCAAGGACAGTCGTCGATCAGCCCCAGCATTTT.

J is TRBJ2-3 and V is TRBV3-1 (or the pseudogene TRBV3-2); maybe TRBD2 (5 bases). The CDR3 extends over 16 amino acids. Germline V CDR1 and CDR2: LGHDT, YNNKEL (reference sequence). Trimming cost V 4 bases and J 9 bases, with 23 bases left between them. The CDR3 is CASSPRDRRKDRTQYF. The CDR3 DNA is TGTGCCAGCAGCCCTCGGGATCGCCGTAAAGATCGGACGCAGTATTTT.

The chain links TRBV5-4 to TRBJ1-2; 8 nucleotides align to TRBD1. V lost 4 bases to trimming and J lost 0 bases; unmatched junction nucleotides: 14. Germline CDR1 and CDR2: SGHNT and YYREEE (reference sequence). This CDR3 is built from 18 residues. The CDR3, as DNA: TGTGCCAGCAGCCCACAACATCCTCGGACAGGGTCTAACTATGGCTACACCTTC. This codes for CASSPQHPRTGSNYGYTF.

The chain links TRBV10-2 to TRBJ1-5, with TRBD1 as a possible D gene (6 bases). The CDR3 contains 16 residues. The germline V and J ends were trimmed by 3 bases and 7 bases, with 19 bases remaining between them. Germline V lookup: CDR1 WSHSY, CDR2 SAAADI. DNA of the CDR3: TGCGCCAGCAGTGACGAACTTCTGGGGGCTGGCCAGCCCCAGCATTTT. Residues: CASSDELLGAGQPQHF.

The chain combines TRBV6-5 with TRBJ2-1; a possible D gene is TRBD2 (6 bases). Germline assignment: CDR1 MNHEY and CDR2 SVGAGI. CDR3 length: 15 amino acids. CDR3 amino acids: CALEYGRLGGNEQFF. The CDR3 DNA follows: TGTGCACTTGAGTACGGGCGTCTGGGGGGCAATGAGCAGTTCTTC.

This clone was observed once. This chain's CDR3 is CASSQQTGHTGELFF. CDR3 DNA sequence: TGTGCCAGCAGCCAACAGACAGGGCACACCGGGGAGCTGTTTTTT. The chain links TRBV5-8 to TRBJ2-2; 7 bases align to TRBD1. The CDR3 is 15 residues long. V lost 4 bases to trimming and J lost 3 bases; unmatched junction nucleotides: 6. CDR1 and CDR2 from the germline V gene are SGHTS and YDEGEE.

Regarding this clone: Other nucleotide sequences from this sample produce the same CDR3. The chain carries TRBV7-9 and TRBJ2-7; tentative D call: TRBD1 (6 bases). This CDR3 contains 13 residues. Trimming pared 5 bases from V and 0 bases from J, leaving 8 bases between. Germline V gene data show CDR1 as SEHNR and CDR2 as FQNEAQ (reference sequence). In DNA form, the CDR3 reads TGTGCCAGCAGCCGGGACAACTCCTACGAGCAGTACTTC. Translating it yields CASSRDNSYEQYF.

This clone occurred once. The chain couples TRBV18 to TRBJ2-1; the match to TRBD2 covers 8 bases. This CDR3 has 13 amino acids. CDR1 is KGHSH, CDR2 LQKENI, per germline. Trimming took 3 bases from V and 9 from J; bases not matched to a gene: 4. The CDR3: CASSPPGGREQFF. CDR3 DNA: TGTGCCAGCTCACCTCCGGGGGGGCGTGAGCAGTTCTTC.

This clone has only one observation. This sequence joins TRBV6-5 and TRBJ1-4; D unresolved. V lost 6 bases and J 8 bases, leaving 13 bases between the germline ends. The CDR3 has 13 residues. Germline CDR1 MNHEY, CDR2 SVGAGI. CDR3 protein: CASRRTEAEKLFF. The CDR3 coding sequence is TGTGCCAGCAGGAGAACAGAAGCCGAAAAACTGTTTTTT.

The V and J genes are TRBV18 and TRBJ2-2, with a weak D call TRBD2 (6 bases). CDR1 is KGHSH, CDR2 LQKENI, per germline. Trimming left V 4 bases short and J 0 bases short, with 12 bases between. The CDR3 has 16 residues. CDR3: CASSLLPGANTGELFF. Here the CDR3 DNA reads TGTGCCAGCTCACTCCTCCCGGGGGCGAACACCGGGGAGCTGTTTTTT.

The genes are TRBV7-6 and TRBJ2-5; 7 positions match TRBD1. V was pared by 5 bases and J by 0 bases, with 6 bases of the junction left unmatched. This CDR3 has 15 residues. Per germline, CDR1 SGHVS and CDR2 FNYEAQ. CDR3 sequence reads: CASSTTGTDQETQYF. The CDR3 nucleotides are TGTGCCAGCAGCACAACCGGGACAGACCAAGAGACCCAGTACTTC.

The J gene is TRBJ1-3, the V gene TRBV27; perhaps TRBD1 as D (6 bases). This CDR3 is 14 amino acids long. Trimming pared 7 bases from V and 0 bases from J, leaving 10 bases between. Germline V CDR1 and CDR2: MNHEY, SMNVEV (reference sequence). The CDR3 region has the DNA TGTGCCAGCAAAACAGGGAGCTCTGGAAACACCATATATTTT. Residues: CASKTGSSGNTIYF.

This chain joins TRBV10-1 and TRBJ1-3, with a weak D call TRBD1 (5 bases). Germline values: CDR1 WNHNN, CDR2 SYGVQD (reference sequence). The CDR3 contains 14 residues. V was cut by 2 bases and J by 2 bases, with 7 bases left in between. The CDR3, as DNA: TGCGCCAGCAGTGAGAGGGGCCCTGGAAACACCATATATTTT. Amino acids: CASSERGPGNTIYF.